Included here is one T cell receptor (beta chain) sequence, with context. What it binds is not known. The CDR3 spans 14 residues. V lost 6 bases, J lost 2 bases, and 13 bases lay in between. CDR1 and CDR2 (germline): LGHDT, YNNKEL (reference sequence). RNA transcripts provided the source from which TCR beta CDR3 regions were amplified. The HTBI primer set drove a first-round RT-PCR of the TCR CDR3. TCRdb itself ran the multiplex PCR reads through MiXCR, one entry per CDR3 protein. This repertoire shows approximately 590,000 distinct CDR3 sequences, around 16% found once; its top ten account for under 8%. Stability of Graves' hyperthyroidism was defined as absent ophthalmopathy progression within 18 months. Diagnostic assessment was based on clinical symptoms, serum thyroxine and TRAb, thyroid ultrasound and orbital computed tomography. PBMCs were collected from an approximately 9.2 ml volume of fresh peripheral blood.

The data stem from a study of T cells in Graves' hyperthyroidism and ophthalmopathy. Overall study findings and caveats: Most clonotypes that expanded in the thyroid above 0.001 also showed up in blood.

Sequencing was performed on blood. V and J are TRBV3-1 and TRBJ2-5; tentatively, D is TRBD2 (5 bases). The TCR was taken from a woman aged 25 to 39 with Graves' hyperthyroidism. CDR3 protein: CASRSLGLQETQYF. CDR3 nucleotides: TGTGCCAGCAGATCACTAGGACTTCAAGAGACCCAGTACTTC.